In this sample, the clone carrying this T cell receptor (beta chain) turned up many times. No antigen is known for it. Germline values: CDR1 SQVTM, CDR2 ANQGSEA. CDR3 size: 12 residues. Trimming left V 2 bases short and J 9 bases short, with 11 bases between. This sample was included in a study of human T cells and chemical hapten exposure. Study summary: 2% DPC was applied to roughly 2 cm by roughly 2 cm of upper inner arm skin for sensitization. During the roughly 25-week study period, patients had diphenylcyclopropenone applied to the scalp every week.

Study findings and constraints: TCRs exceeding 1 in 1000 frequency stayed unchanged with DPC sensitization.

The time point is: patch test 2, 6 weeks after DPC sensitization. Regarding treatment: therapeutic diphenylcyclopropenone sensitization with weekly scalp DPC. The library labeled individual cDNA molecules by adding unique molecular identifiers to them. From the RACE reads, TCRdb called clonotypes with MiXCR, one entry per CDR3 protein. The sample lists roughly 100,000 distinct CDR3 sequences, 9.3% occurring once. The clonotype originates from a woman between 40 and 50 years old with alopecia areata. Some clones in this sample may be carry-over from other donors' samples. The sample consisted of whole blood, taken in connection with sensitization to the hapten diphenylcyclopropenone (DPC). V and J are TRBV29-1 and TRBJ2-1, with a possible D match to TRBD2 (6 bases). As DNA, the CDR3 is TGCAGCGTTGAATTCTGGGGACTTGAGCAGTTCTTC. It specifies CSVEFWGLEQFF.